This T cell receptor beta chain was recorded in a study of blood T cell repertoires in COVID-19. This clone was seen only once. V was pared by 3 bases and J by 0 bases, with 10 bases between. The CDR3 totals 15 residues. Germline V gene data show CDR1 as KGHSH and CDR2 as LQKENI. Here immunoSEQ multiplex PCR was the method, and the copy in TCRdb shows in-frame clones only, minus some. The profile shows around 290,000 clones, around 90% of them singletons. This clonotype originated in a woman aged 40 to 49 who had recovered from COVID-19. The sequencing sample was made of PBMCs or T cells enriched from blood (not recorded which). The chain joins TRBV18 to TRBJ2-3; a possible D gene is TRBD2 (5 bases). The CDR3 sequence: CASSPSGLSTDTQYF. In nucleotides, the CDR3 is TGTGCCAGCTCACCGAGTGGACTTAGCACAGATACGCAGTATTTT.